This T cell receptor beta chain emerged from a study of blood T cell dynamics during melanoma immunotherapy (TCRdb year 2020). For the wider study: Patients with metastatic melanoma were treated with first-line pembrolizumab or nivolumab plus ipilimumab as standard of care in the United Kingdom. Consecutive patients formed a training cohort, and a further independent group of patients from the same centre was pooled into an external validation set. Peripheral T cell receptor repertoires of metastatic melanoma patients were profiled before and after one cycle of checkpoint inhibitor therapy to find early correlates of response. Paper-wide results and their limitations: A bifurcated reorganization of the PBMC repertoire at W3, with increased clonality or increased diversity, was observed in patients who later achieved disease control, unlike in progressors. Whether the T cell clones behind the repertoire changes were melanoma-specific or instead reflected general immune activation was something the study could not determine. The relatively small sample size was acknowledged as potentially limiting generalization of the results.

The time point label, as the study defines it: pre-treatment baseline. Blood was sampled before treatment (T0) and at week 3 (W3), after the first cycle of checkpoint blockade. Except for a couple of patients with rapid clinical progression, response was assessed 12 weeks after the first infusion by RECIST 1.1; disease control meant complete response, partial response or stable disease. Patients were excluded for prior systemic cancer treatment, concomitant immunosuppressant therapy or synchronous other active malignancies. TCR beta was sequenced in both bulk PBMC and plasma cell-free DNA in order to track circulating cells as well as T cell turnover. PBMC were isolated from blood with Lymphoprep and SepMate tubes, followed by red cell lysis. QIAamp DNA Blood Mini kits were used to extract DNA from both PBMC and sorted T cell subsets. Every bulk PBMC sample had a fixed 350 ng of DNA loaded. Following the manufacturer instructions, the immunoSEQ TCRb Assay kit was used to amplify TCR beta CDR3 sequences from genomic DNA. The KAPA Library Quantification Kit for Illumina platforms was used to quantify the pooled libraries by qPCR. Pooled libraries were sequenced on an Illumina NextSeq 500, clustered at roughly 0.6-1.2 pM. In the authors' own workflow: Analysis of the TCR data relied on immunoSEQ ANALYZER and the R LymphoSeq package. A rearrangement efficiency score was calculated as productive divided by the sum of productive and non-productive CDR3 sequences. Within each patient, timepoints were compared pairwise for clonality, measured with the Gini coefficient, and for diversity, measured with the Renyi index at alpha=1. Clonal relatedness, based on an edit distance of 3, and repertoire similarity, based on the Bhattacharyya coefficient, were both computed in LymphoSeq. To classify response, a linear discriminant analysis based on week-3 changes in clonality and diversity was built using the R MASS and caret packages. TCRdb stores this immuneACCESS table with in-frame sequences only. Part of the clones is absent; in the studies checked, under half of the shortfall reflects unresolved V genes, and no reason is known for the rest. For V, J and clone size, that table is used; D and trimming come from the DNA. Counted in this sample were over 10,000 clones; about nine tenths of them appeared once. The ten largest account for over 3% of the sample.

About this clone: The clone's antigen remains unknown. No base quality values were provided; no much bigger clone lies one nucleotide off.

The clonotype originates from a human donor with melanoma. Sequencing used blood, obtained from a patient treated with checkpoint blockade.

The sequenced DNA is TGTGCCAGCAGTTTAACAGGTACCACTGAAGCTTTCTTT. It is translated as CASSLTGTTEAFF. This sequence uses TRBV27 and TRBJ1-1; TRBD1 is a possible D gene, resting on 5 matching bases. The CDR1 and CDR2 encoded by the germline V gene (reference sequence) are MNHEY and SMNVEV. The CDR3 spans 13 residues, from the cysteine through the phenylalanine. Only the CDR3 DNA is retained, 39 bases long and in frame from the first base. At the junction V is shortened by 2 bases and J by 4 bases, with 8 bases in between.